Shown below are 25 T cell receptor beta chains from a single sample sequenced in a study of T cell repertoires in cytomegalovirus infection. Antigens for these TCRs are unknown. TCRdb reanalysed the reads using MiXCR and keeps one entry per CDR3 protein. Altogether 450,000 to 550,000 distinct CDR3 sequences are present, about 42% being singletons, with the ten largest covering 43%. The sequences come from cultured PBMCs, collected from culture after CMV antigen stimulation. The receptors were sampled from a human donor in good health (CMV status not recorded). Some clones in this sample may be carry-over from other donors' samples.

This clonotype was counted a few times. The chain has TRBV7-8 and TRBJ2-4; unclear D gene. V was shortened by 2 bases and J by 3 bases, with 17 bases between the two germline ends. Germline V CDR1 and CDR2: SGHVS, FQNEAQ. The CDR3 is 17 amino acids. The CDR3 loop reads CASSLLVGRSYKNIQYF. CDR3 coding DNA: TGTGCCAGCAGCTTACTGGTGGGCAGAAGTTACAAAAACATTCAGTACTTC.

V and J are TRBV7-2 and TRBJ1-4; unclear D gene. Trimming cost V 0 bases and J 7 bases, with 6 bases left between them. The length of the CDR3 is 13 residues. From germline, CDR1 is SGHTA and CDR2 FQGNSA. This chain's CDR3 is CASSLALREKLFF. CDR3 DNA sequence: TGTGCCAGCAGCTTAGCGCTCCGTGAAAAACTGTTTTTT.

In its sample, this clonotype was seen many times. V usage is TRBV7-8 and J usage is TRBJ2-5; possible D gene TRBD2, 5 bases. V lost 1 base, J lost 7 bases, and 10 bases lay in between. Per the germline V gene, CDR1 is SGHVS and CDR2 is FQNEAQ. The CDR3 covers 13 residues. CDR3 residues: CASSLEEGATQYF. The CDR3 bases are TGTGCCAGCAGCTTAGAAGAGGGAGCGACCCAGTACTTC.

In its sample, this clonotype was seen a few times. The chain combines TRBV6-1 with TRBJ2-7; D call uncertain. Germline assignment: CDR1 MNHNS and CDR2 SASEGT. V lost 5 bases, J lost 0 bases, and 14 bases lay in between. There are 15 residues in the CDR3. CDR3 in amino acids: CASSPSSANSYEQYF. DNA for the CDR3: TGTGCCAGCAGTCCGAGTTCGGCGAACTCCTACGAGCAGTACTTC.

The rearrangement uses TRBV19 and TRBJ2-7, with D perhaps matching TRBD2 (6 bases). V shed 4 bases and J shed 5 bases, with 12 bases lying between them. The CDR3 length is 13 residues. The germline CDR1 and CDR2 sequences are LNHDA and SQIVND (reference sequence). In DNA form, the CDR3 reads TGTGCCAGTAGTACCTACGGGGGAGACGAGCAGTACTTC. Its protein is CASSTYGGDEQYF.

The chain couples TRBV4-1 to TRBJ1-2, with D possibly matching TRBD1 (6 bases). The CDR3 is made up of 13 amino acids. V was trimmed by 6 bases and J by 8 bases, leaving 16 bases between them. CDR1 and CDR2 from the germline V gene are MGHRA and YSYEKL. CDR3 region: CASSHPLDRGYTF. CDR3 coding DNA: TGCGCCAGCAGTCACCCCTTGGACAGAGGCTACACCTTC.

The V gene is TRBV27, the J gene TRBJ1-1; D remains unclear. Trimming pared 5 bases from V and 1 base from J, leaving 17 bases between. The CDR3 sequence is 16 residues long. From germline, CDR1 is MNHEY and CDR2 SMNVEV (reference sequence). This chain's CDR3 is CASSLDRTTANTEAFF. The DNA for the CDR3 is TGTGCCAGCAGTCTAGACCGCACAACGGCGAACACTGAAGCTTTCTTT.

The chain has TRBV7-3 and TRBJ2-7; TRBD2 matches at 7 bases. Losses at the gene ends were 1 base for V and 7 bases for J; bases not matched to a gene: 7. Germline V gene lookup returns CDR1 SGHTA and CDR2 FQGTGA. CDR3 length: 14 residues. Here the CDR3 DNA reads TGTGCCAGCAGCTTAATGGCACTAGCGCCGGAGCAGTACTTC. Protein sequence: CASSLMALAPEQYF.

J is TRBJ2-1 and V is TRBV25-1; maybe TRBD2 (5 bases). The germline V gene encodes CDR1 MGHDK and CDR2 SYGVNS. This CDR3 has 16 amino acids. Trimming took off 3 bases at V and 2 bases at J, with 14 bases between the two ends. The CDR3 loop reads CASSESRAAAYNEQFF. The CDR3 region has the DNA TGTGCCAGCAGTGAGTCTCGAGCGGCAGCCTACAATGAGCAGTTCTTC.

The V gene is TRBV14, the J gene TRBJ1-2; D possibly corresponds to TRBD1 (5 bases). Trimming left V 1 base short and J 5 bases short, with 14 bases between. Looked up from germline, CDR1 is SGHDN and CDR2 is FVKESK. The CDR3 has 15 residues. The CDR3 DNA follows: TGTGCCAGCAGCCAAGGCTTAGGACACCCATATGGCTACACCTTC. This sequence encodes CASSQGLGHPYGYTF.

This clonotype has only a few counts. The chain joins TRBV7-2 to TRBJ2-1; 12 bases map to TRBD2. Unmatched junction bases numbered 8, after V lost 7 bases and J lost 4 bases. The CDR3 loop spans 16 amino acids. Germline CDR1 is SGHTA and CDR2 is FQGNSA. The CDR3 loop is CASTVGLAGGYNEQFF. CDR3 coding DNA: TGTGCCAGCACCGTGGGGCTAGCGGGGGGGTACAATGAGCAGTTCTTC.

The chain is built from TRBV19 and TRBJ2-1; D is unresolved. Trimming stripped 8 bases from V and 8 bases from J, with 10 bases between. The CDR3 is 11 amino acids. Germline values: CDR1 LNHDA, CDR2 SQIVND (reference sequence). This chain's CDR3 is CASGPDDEQFF. CDR3 bases: TGTGCCAGTGGTCCAGACGATGAGCAGTTCTTC.

In this sample, this clonotype turned up many times. The chain links TRBV7-2 to TRBJ1-4; D is unresolved. The V and J ends lost 4 bases and 8 bases respectively, with 5 bases between them. In germline, CDR1 is SGHTA, CDR2 FQGNSA. The CDR3 consists of 11 residues. The CDR3 here is CASSYGEKLFF. DNA of the CDR3: TGTGCCAGCAGCTACGGCGAAAAACTGTTTTTT.

The chain has TRBV7-6 and TRBJ2-5; 11 nucleotides agree with TRBD2. V shed 3 bases and J 2 bases; nucleotides not matched to a gene: 5. Germline values: CDR1 SGHVS, CDR2 FNYEAQ. The CDR3 consists of 16 residues. The CDR3 loop is CASSFEASGRQETQYF. DNA of the CDR3: TGTGCCAGCAGCTTTGAGGCTAGCGGGAGGCAAGAGACCCAGTACTTC.

This clonotype has only one observation. CDR3 sequence: CAILPGQGYTEAFF. CDR3 nucleotides: TGTGCCATCTTACCGGGACAGGGATACACTGAAGCTTTCTTT. This rearrangement joins TRBV10-3 to TRBJ1-1, with TRBD1 identical over 9 bases. Trimming took 8 bases from V and 3 from J; bases not matched to a gene: 7. Germline V CDR1 and CDR2: ENHRY, SYGVKD. The CDR3 loop spans 14 amino acids.

This clonotype has just a few counts. The CDR3 spells CASSVDGALEQFF. DNA of the CDR3: TGTGCCAGCAGCGTAGACGGGGCCCTTGAGCAGTTCTTC. The chain links TRBV7-6 to TRBJ2-1; perhaps D is TRBD1 or TRBD2 (5 bases each). V was clipped by 5 bases and J by 9 bases, with 14 bases between them. The CDR3 spans 13 residues. Germline V CDR1 and CDR2: SGHVS, FNYEAQ.

This rearrangement joins TRBV5-1 to TRBJ2-1; unclear D gene. Deletions cut 3 bases from V and 12 bases from J, with 16 bases between. This CDR3 is 13 amino acids long. In germline, CDR1 is SGHRS, CDR2 YFSETQ. Written as DNA, the CDR3 is TGCGCCAGCAGCTCCGGACCTACATCCCTGCAGTTCTTC. This translates into CASSSGPTSLQFF.

V usage is TRBV7-8 and J usage is TRBJ2-1; 7 nucleotides agree with TRBD2. CDR3 size: 16 residues. The V and J ends lost 1 base and 10 bases, in that order; junction bases with no gene match: 13. Germline values: CDR1 SGHVS, CDR2 FQNEAQ. The CDR3 reads CASSLEGTILYKEQFF. The CDR3 DNA reads as TGTGCCAGCAGCTTAGAAGGGACTATCCTTTATAAGGAGCAGTTCTTC.

This clonotype was seen just once. The chain links TRBV5-1 to TRBJ2-2; maybe TRBD1 (6 bases). CDR3 length: 14 residues. Germline assignment: CDR1 SGHRS and CDR2 YFSETQ. Trimming took 7 bases from V and 2 from J, leaving 12 bases between them. DNA of the CDR3: TGCGCCAGCGGAGCAGGGGTCAACACCGGGGAGCTGTTTTTT. Residues: CASGAGVNTGELFF.

This chain joins TRBV11-2 and TRBJ2-7, with a weak D call TRBD1 (6 bases). This CDR3 is built from 15 residues. The V gene lost 1 base and the J gene lost 3 bases, with 13 bases spanning the gap. Germline CDR1 reads SGHAT; CDR2 reads FQNNGV. The CDR3 DNA sequence: TGTGCCAGCAGCTTAGGCAGGACAGAGTACTACGAGCAGTACTTC. Its protein product is CASSLGRTEYYEQYF.

The chain has TRBV7-2 and TRBJ2-7, with D perhaps matching TRBD2 (7 bases). Trimming removed 1 base at V and 0 bases at J, with 10 bases between. This CDR3 is built from 15 residues. Germline CDR1 and CDR2: SGHTA and FQGNSA. The CDR3 coding sequence is TGTGCCAGCAGCTTAGTGCGGGGGCTCTCCTACGAGCAGTACTTC. Protein sequence: CASSLVRGLSYEQYF.

The genes are TRBV7-2 and TRBJ2-1, with no clear D. The CDR3 is 12 amino acids. From germline, CDR1 is SGHTA and CDR2 FQGNSA. V lost 5 bases and J 9 bases, leaving 11 bases between the germline ends. The CDR3 here is CASSPQLSEQFF. In DNA form, the CDR3 reads TGTGCCAGCAGCCCCCAGTTAAGTGAGCAGTTCTTC.

There are a few counts of this clonotype. This chain uses TRBV7-2 with TRBJ2-3; possibly TRBD2 for D (6 bases). CDR1 and CDR2 from the germline V gene are SGHTA and FQGNSA. The CDR3 has 16 amino acids. Deletions cut 4 bases from V and 2 bases from J, with 16 bases between. The CDR3 nucleotides read TGTGCCAGCAGCTCCGGGGGACTTAGCCACACAGATACGCAGTATTTT. This gives the protein CASSSGGLSHTDTQYF.

This clonotype was found a few times. The chain combines TRBV7-6 with TRBJ2-7; D not certain. This CDR3 region has 12 residues. Germline CDR1 is SGHVS and CDR2 is FNYEAQ. V gave up 2 bases and J gave up 5 bases, with 7 bases separating them. The CDR3 DNA sequence: TGTGCCAGCAGCTTACTTAGAGACGAGCAGTACTTC. Amino acid sequence: CASSLLRDEQYF. The complete variable domain, with remaining parts taken from reference TRBV7-6 and TRBJ2-7, reads GAGVSQSPRYKVTKRGQDVALRCDPISGHVSLYWYRQALGQGPEFLTYFNYEAQQDKSGLPNDRFSAERPEGSISTLTIQRTEQRDSAMYRCASSLLRDEQYFGPGTRLTVT.

This clonotype was seen more than once but under ten times. Here the CDR3 reads CASSLTRAGEQYF. The CDR3 nucleotides read TGTGCCAGCAGCCTAACTCGTGCTGGGGAGCAGTACTTC. The gene calls are TRBV7-2 and TRBJ2-7; unclear D gene. Germline CDR1 and CDR2: SGHTA and FQGNSA. Trimming took 5 bases from V and 7 from J, leaving 15 bases between them. This CDR3 is built from 13 residues.